This TCR beta chain stems from a study of blood T cell repertoires in COVID-19. The overall study: From the United States, Italy and Spain came samples of acute and convalescent COVID-19. The analysed material was cDNA or gDNA that came from T cells, B-cell-depleted T cells, or PBMCs.

V trimming: 1 base; J trimming: 5 bases; junction bases outside the gene matches: 11. Germline V gene sequence: CDR1 SGHRS, CDR2 YFSETQ. The CDR3 sequence is 16 residues long. Original analysis: By means of reference gene primer amplification, nucleated cell counts were estimated. Profiled with immunoSEQ multiplex PCR; TCRdb holds only in-frame clones, not every one. Clone size and the V and J calls come from that table; the DNA yielded D and trimming. The sample includes 200,000 to 300,000 clones, approximately 86% of them seen just once. The sequenced sample was peripheral blood. The clonotype was recovered from a woman in her twenties or thirties who had recovered from COVID-19. The genes are TRBV5-1 and TRBJ2-7; TRBD2 matches 8 bases. The CDR3 protein is CASSLTLGGGTDEQYF. As DNA, the CDR3 is TGCGCCAGCAGCTTGACCCTAGGCGGGGGGACGGACGAGCAGTACTTC.